These T cell receptor beta chains were read from a single sample in a study of cytomegalovirus exposure and HLA in healthy donors. Sequencing used immunoSEQ multiplex PCR; TCRdb keeps in-frame clones, though not all of them. The sample shows 150,000 or so clones, and approximately 2.3% sits with its ten largest clones. The sample was PBMCs. These receptors originate from a man younger than 45 in good health and CMV-seronegative. The CDR3 runs from the conserved cysteine through the conserved F or W. Each record gives: D gene, J gene, V gene, CDR3 DNA, CDR3 protein. The D gene is left open where the match is weak.

.,TRBJ2-7,TRBV5-5,TGTGCCAGCAGCGTCCTGGGGACTTACTACGAGCAGTACTTC,CASSVLGTYYEQYF
.,TRBJ1-1,TRBV30,TGTGCCTGGAGTGTACAGACCAACACTGAAGCTTTCTTT,CAWSVQTNTEAFF
.,TRBJ1-2,TRBV7-9,TGTGCCAGCAGCCTAGGTGGGAGGGACCCCCGGTATGGCTACACCTTC,CASSLGGRDPRYGYTF
TRBD2,TRBJ2-7,TRBV5-1,TGCGCCAGCAGCCACGGACTAGCGGGAGAGCTCTACGAGCAGTACTTC,CASSHGLAGELYEQYF
.,TRBJ1-6,TRBV27,TGTGCCAGCAGCAAACAGGGCTATAATTCACCCCTCCACTTT,CASSKQGYNSPLHF
.,TRBJ2-3,TRBV7-2,TGTGCCAGCAGCCGCCGGGATGGCGGCACAGATACGCAGTATTTT,CASSRRDGGTDTQYF
TRBD1,TRBJ1-1,TRBV6-1,TGTGCCAGCAGTGATCAGGGACAGGGGAACACTGAAGCTTTCTTT,CASSDQGQGNTEAFF
.,TRBJ2-5,TRBV5-1,TGCGCCAGCAGCAAAGGCCCGGGGGAGACCCAGTACTTC,CASSKGPGETQYF
TRBD2,TRBJ2-1,TRBV27,TGTGCCAGCAGACAGCCTGGCGGGAGGGCCTTCAATGAGCAGTTCTTC,CASRQPGGRAFNEQFF
.,TRBJ2-5,TRBV29-1,TGCAGCGTTGCGTTAGTCCAAGAGACCCAGTACTTC,CSVALVQETQYF
.,TRBJ2-2,TRBV29-1,TGCAGCGTTGGCAGTGATCGATACACCGGGGAGCTGTTTTTT,CSVGSDRYTGELFF
TRBD1,TRBJ2-5,TRBV7-8,TGTGCCAGCAGCTTAGGTCAGGGGGCAATAATCCAAGAGACCCAGTACTTC,CASSLGQGAIIQETQYF
.,TRBJ2-7,TRBV11-2,TGTGCCAGCAGCTTTGTGGCGGGCAGGGGCCCCTACGAGCAGTACTTC,CASSFVAGRGPYEQYF
TRBD2,TRBJ2-7,TRBV9,TGTGCCAGCAGCCCCGGGGGGGACAACTACGAGCAGTACTTC,CASSPGGDNYEQYF
TRBD2,TRBJ2-7,TRBV7-2,TGTGCCAGCAGTTCCATTAGCGGGAGGTATTCCTACGAGCAGTACTTC,CASSSISGRYSYEQYF
TRBD1,TRBJ1-1,TRBV10-2,TGCGCCAGCAAGGACAGGGTGGTCTCTGAAGCTTTCTTT,CASKDRVVSEAFF
.,TRBJ2-3,TRBV4-1,TGCGCCAGCAGCCAGCGGGGTAACACAGATACGCAGTATTTT,CASSQRGNTDTQYF
.,TRBJ1-4,TRBV11-3,TGTGCCAGCAGCCCCCACTGGCAGACGGGGAATGAAAAACTGTTTTTT,CASSPHWQTGNEKLFF
TRBD1,TRBJ2-2,TRBV19,TGTGCCACAGACAGGGGGGCCTCCGCCGGGGAGCTGTTTTTT,CATDRGASAGELFF
TRBD2,TRBJ2-1,TRBV5-1,TGCGCCAGCAGCTCTTCTAGCGGCACCTACAATGAGCAGTTCTTC,CASSSSSGTYNEQFF